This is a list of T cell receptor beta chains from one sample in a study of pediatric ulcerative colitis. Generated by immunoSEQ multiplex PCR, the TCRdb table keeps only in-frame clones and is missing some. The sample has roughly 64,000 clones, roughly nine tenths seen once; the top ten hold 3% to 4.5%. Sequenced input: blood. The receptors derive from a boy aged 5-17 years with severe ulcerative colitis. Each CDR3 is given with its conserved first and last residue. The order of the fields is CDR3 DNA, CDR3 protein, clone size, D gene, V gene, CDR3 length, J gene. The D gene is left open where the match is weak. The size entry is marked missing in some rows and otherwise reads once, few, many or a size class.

DNA: TGTGCCAGCAGTGGGCAGGGGGGGAACGAGCAGTACTTC; CDR3: CASSGQGGNEQYF; size: NA; D: NA; V: TRBV6-1; length: 13; J: TRBJ2-7
DNA: TGTGCCAGCAGCTTGGGGATTGGGGCCCCCCTGGGTGGTGAGCAGTTCTTC; CDR3: CASSLGIGAPLGGEQFF; size: NA; D: NA; V: TRBV5-4; length: 17; J: TRBJ2-1
DNA: TGTGCCAGCAGTCAGGGGAACACTGAAGCTTTCTTT; CDR3: CASSQGNTEAFF; size: NA; D: NA; V: TRBV6-6; length: 12; J: TRBJ1-1
DNA: TGTGCCAGCAGTGAACTAGCGGACACAGATACGCAGTATTTT; CDR3: CASSELADTDTQYF; size: NA; D: TRBD2; V: TRBV6-5; length: 14; J: TRBJ2-3
DNA: TGTGCCAGCAGTTACTCGATAGGGGATCCACAAGAGACCCAGTACTTC; CDR3: CASSYSIGDPQETQYF; size: NA; D: NA; V: TRBV6-5; length: 16; J: TRBJ2-5
DNA: TGCGCCAGCAGCTTGGAGGGACTTAACGAGCAGTACTTC; CDR3: CASSLEGLNEQYF; size: NA; D: NA; V: TRBV5-1; length: 13; J: TRBJ2-7
DNA: TGTGCCAGCAGCACCAGCTCGAAGCCCCAGCATTTT; CDR3: CASSTSSKPQHF; size: NA; D: NA; V: TRBV5-6; length: 12; J: TRBJ1-5
DNA: TGTGCCAGCCGATTCAGGGGGCTCGATCTCTCCTACAATGAGCAGTTCTTC; CDR3: CASRFRGLDLSYNEQFF; size: NA; D: TRBD1; V: TRBV27; length: 17; J: TRBJ2-1
DNA: TGTGCCAGCACCCAGGGACAGGCCTCCTACGAGCAGTACTTC; CDR3: CASTQGQASYEQYF; size: NA; D: TRBD1; V: TRBV11-3; length: 14; J: TRBJ2-7
DNA: TGCGCCAGCAGCTTATCGCAGGACTCTGGGGCCAACGTCCTGACTTTC; CDR3: CASSLSQDSGANVLTF; size: once; D: NA; V: TRBV5-1; length: 16; J: TRBJ2-6
DNA: TGTGCCTGGAGAGAGGGGACAACTGGTAATGAAAAACTGTTTTTT; CDR3: CAWREGTTGNEKLFF; size: few; D: NA; V: TRBV30; length: 15; J: TRBJ1-4
DNA: TGCAGCGTTGAAGAACGTAACCAAGAGACCCAGTACTTC; CDR3: CSVEERNQETQYF; size: NA; D: NA; V: TRBV29-1; length: 13; J: TRBJ2-5
DNA: TGTGCCAGCAGCGAGGGGGCTAGCGGGATCTACGAGCAGTACTTC; CDR3: CASSEGASGIYEQYF; size: NA; D: TRBD2; V: TRBV9; length: 15; J: TRBJ2-7
DNA: TGTGCCAGCAGCTTAGTGGGCAATCAGCCCCAGCATTTT; CDR3: CASSLVGNQPQHF; size: few; D: NA; V: TRBV7-9; length: 13; J: TRBJ1-5
DNA: TGTGCCAGCAGTGCTGGTTACGAGCAGTACTTT; CDR3: CASSAGYEQYF; size: NA; D: NA; V: TRBV27; length: 11; J: TRBJ2-7
DNA: TGTGCCAGCAGTTTCTCGAGCGGCTACGAGCAGTACTTC; CDR3: CASSFSSGYEQYF; size: few; D: NA; V: TRBV27; length: 13; J: TRBJ2-7
DNA: TGCAGCGTTGAATGGATACTAGCGGGAGCCTACAATGAGCAGTTCTTC; CDR3: CSVEWILAGAYNEQFF; size: once; D: TRBD2; V: TRBV29-1; length: 16; J: TRBJ2-1
DNA: TGTGCCAGCAGCTCCCTGACTGGGGCCAACGTCCTGACTTTC; CDR3: CASSSLTGANVLTF; size: NA; D: NA; V: TRBV7-2; length: 14; J: TRBJ2-6
DNA: TGCGCCAGCAGCTTGGGTTCGGGGGAGCCCCAGCATTTT; CDR3: CASSLGSGEPQHF; size: few; D: NA; V: TRBV5-1; length: 13; J: TRBJ1-5
DNA: TGTGCCAGCAGCTTAATAGGGAACACTGAAGCTTTCTTT; CDR3: CASSLIGNTEAFF; size: NA; D: NA; V: TRBV11-3; length: 13; J: TRBJ1-1
DNA: TGTGCCAGCAGCCAACGTAGCGGGAGGGCCATGTTCTTC; CDR3: CASSQRSGRAMFF; size: NA; D: NA; V: TRBV21-1; length: 13; J: TRBJ2-1
DNA: TGTGCCAGTAGTATGGGGGCGGGAGGAGGATATGAGCAGTTCTTC; CDR3: CASSMGAGGGYEQFF; size: NA; D: TRBD2; V: TRBV19; length: 15; J: TRBJ2-1
DNA: TGTGCCATCATGAGTAGGACAGGTCAGAACACCGGGGAGCTGTTTTTT; CDR3: CAIMSRTGQNTGELFF; size: NA; D: TRBD1; V: TRBV10-3; length: 16; J: TRBJ2-2
DNA: TGTGCCAGCAAAACAGACTCTGGAAACACCATATATTTT; CDR3: CASKTDSGNTIYF; size: NA; D: NA; V: TRBV2; length: 13; J: TRBJ1-3
DNA: TGTGCCAGCAGCGCGCAGACAGGGGAGTTCTATGGCTACACCTTC; CDR3: CASSAQTGEFYGYTF; size: NA; D: TRBD1; V: TRBV9; length: 15; J: TRBJ1-2
DNA: TGTGCCAGCAGCGTAGGTTCAGCCATGAACACTGAAGCTTTCTTT; CDR3: CASSVGSAMNTEAFF; size: NA; D: NA; V: TRBV9; length: 15; J: TRBJ1-1
DNA: TGTGCCAGCAGTTTTTTGGACGGACCTTCCTACGAGCAGTACTTC; CDR3: CASSFLDGPSYEQYF; size: NA; D: NA; V: TRBV27; length: 15; J: TRBJ2-7
DNA: TGTGCGGGAGAGCGTCATGAGCAGTTCTTC; CDR3: CAGERHEQFF; size: NA; D: NA; V: TRBV30; length: 10; J: TRBJ2-1
DNA: TGTGCTAGTGGTTTCCGGGCTTCTGAGCCTGAAGCTTTCTTT; CDR3: CASGFRASEPEAFF; size: once; D: NA; V: TRBV12-5; length: 14; J: TRBJ1-1
DNA: TGTGCTAGTGGTTCAGGGACAGGTACCGGCTATGGCTACACCTTC; CDR3: CASGSGTGTGYGYTF; size: once; D: TRBD1; V: TRBV12-5; length: 15; J: TRBJ1-2
DNA: TGTGCCAGCAGCTTAGCACGGATGACCCCTAGCTCCTACAATGAGCAGTTCTTC; CDR3: CASSLARMTPSSYNEQFF; size: NA; D: NA; V: TRBV7-9; length: 18; J: TRBJ2-1
DNA: TGTGCCAGCAGTGCCCTAGAGCAGGACAGTAAGAACACTGAAGCTTTCTTT; CDR3: CASSALEQDSKNTEAFF; size: NA; D: NA; V: TRBV2; length: 17; J: TRBJ1-1
DNA: TGCGCCAGCAGCTTGGTGGCAGGCGAGACGGAAGGCTACACCTTC; CDR3: CASSLVAGETEGYTF; size: NA; D: NA; V: TRBV5-1; length: 15; J: TRBJ1-2
DNA: TGTGCCAGCAGCTTAGGGTCCAGGGGCGAGCAGTACTTC; CDR3: CASSLGSRGEQYF; size: NA; D: NA; V: TRBV11-2; length: 13; J: TRBJ2-7